These 17 T cell receptor beta chains came from one sample sequenced in a study of OX40 agonist ivuxolimab in advanced cancers. Clones were read by immunoSEQ multiplex PCR, and TCRdb kept only the in-frame ones, dropping some. The sample comprises around 9,900 clones, roughly 64% of which are singletons, and around 28% rests with the top ten. Sequenced material: CD4+ or CD8+ T cells sorted from blood, taken in a trial of the OX40 agonist ivuxolimab. All receptors come from an adult with an advanced solid tumor such as melanoma, head and neck, liver or kidney cancer.

This rearrangement joins TRBV7-8 to TRBJ2-7, with 11 bases aligning to TRBD1. The CDR3 has 15 residues. Germline assignment: CDR1 SGHVS and CDR2 FQNEAQ. V lost 2 bases and J lost 7; bases outside the gene matches: 7. In DNA form, the CDR3 reads TGTGCCAGCAGCTTACAGGGACAGGGGGTGGGGGAGCAGTACTTC. Translated, it gives CASSLQGQGVGEQYF.

V and J are TRBV5-6 and TRBJ1-5, with D unclear. The CDR3 contains 12 residues. Germline CDR1 SGHDT, CDR2 YYEEEE. V dropped 3 bases and J dropped 3 bases, with 4 bases sitting between them. Here the CDR3 reads CASSSLNQPQHF. CDR3 nucleotides: TGTGCCAGCAGCTCCCTCAATCAGCCCCAGCATTTT.

The rearrangement joins TRBV28 to TRBJ1-2; D might be TRBD1 (6 bases). V shed 5 bases and J shed 0 bases, with 16 bases lying between them. CDR3 length: 16 residues. Germline V gives CDR1 MDHEN, CDR2 SYDVKM. This CDR3 is CASSPLRAGANYGYTF. CDR3 DNA: TGTGCCAGCAGTCCCCTACGGGCAGGGGCTAACTATGGCTACACCTTC.

This clone was detected only once. This chain joins TRBV11-2 and TRBJ1-5; TRBD1 aligns across 9 bases. The germline V gene has CDR1 SGHAT and CDR2 FQNNGV. After removal of 5 bases from V and 2 bases from J, the junction contained 4 bases not matched to a gene. The CDR3 has 15 amino acids. CDR3: CASSPWTGGNQPQHF. The CDR3 bases are TGTGCCAGCAGCCCATGGACAGGGGGCAATCAGCCCCAGCATTTT.

The V call is TRBV9, the J call TRBJ2-3; possible D gene TRBD1, 7 bases. Germline V CDR1 and CDR2: SGDLS, YYNGEE. This CDR3 region has 15 residues. V lost 0 bases to trimming and J lost 6 bases, with 14 bases between them. The CDR3 coding sequence is TGTGCCAGCAGCGTAGCGTACAGGGGAGGTGATACGCAGTATTTT. The encoded protein is CASSVAYRGGDTQYF.

This chain joins TRBV27 and TRBJ2-7, with 10 bases aligning to TRBD2. Germline trimming cut 2 bases from V and 2 bases from J; bases unmatched to any gene: 9. CDR1 and CDR2 from the germline V gene are MNHEY and SMNVEV (reference sequence). The CDR3 length is 17 residues. Here the CDR3 DNA reads TGTGCCAGCAGTTTAGTCGGGACTAGCGATTCAACCTACGAGCAGTACTTC. As protein: CASSLVGTSDSTYEQYF.

This clone was seen a few times. The chain is built from TRBV7-6 and TRBJ2-7; D may be TRBD1 (6 bases). The CDR3 sequence is 13 residues long. The V end was cut by 5 bases, the J end by 6 bases, with 14 bases between. Germline assignment: CDR1 SGHVS and CDR2 FNYEAQ. CDR3 region: CASSLMTGSEQYF. In DNA form, the CDR3 reads TGTGCCAGCAGCCTAATGACAGGTTCCGAGCAGTACTTC. The variable domain in full, completed from reference TRBV7-6 and TRBJ2-7, reads GAGVSQSPRYKVTKRGQDVALRCDPISGHVSLYWYRQALGQGPEFLTYFNYEAQQDKSGLPNDRFSAERPEGSISTLTIQRTEQRDSAMYRCASSLMTGSEQYFGPGTRLTVT.

The J gene is TRBJ2-1, the V gene TRBV30; D is ambiguous. The CDR3 has 14 residues. The V gene's germline CDR1 is GTSNPN and CDR2 SVGIG (reference sequence). V dropped 2 bases and J dropped 9 bases, with 17 bases sitting between them. DNA of the CDR3: TGTGCCTGGAGTCTTGGCCCCCTGACAATTGAGCAGTTCTTC. Translation: CAWSLGPLTIEQFF.

The V call is TRBV9, the J call TRBJ2-1, with a tentative D call TRBD2 (6 bases). The CDR3 spans 15 residues. Trimming took 0 bases from V and 1 from J, leaving 8 bases between them. Per the germline V gene, CDR1 is SGDLS and CDR2 is YYNGEE. The CDR3 DNA reads as TGTGCCAGCAGCGTAGGGGGGGAGTCCTACAATGAGCAGTTCTTC. Translating gives CASSVGGESYNEQFF.

The rearrangement uses TRBV5-1 and TRBJ2-1; 12 bases map to TRBD2. This CDR3 is 15 amino acids long. The germline CDR1 and CDR2 sequences are SGHRS and YFSETQ. Trimming at V came to 4 bases and at J to 9 bases, leaving 8 bases not matched to a gene. CDR3 loop: CASSQWTSGELEQFF. The CDR3 DNA reads as TGCGCCAGCAGCCAGTGGACTAGCGGGGAGCTTGAGCAGTTCTTC.

As to this clone: With a much larger clone just one base away, this may be a read error. Other DNA variants within this sample encode the same CDR3. This chain joins TRBV28 and TRBJ1-5; no clear D. V lost 3 bases to trimming and J lost 6 bases, with 3 bases between them. CDR1 and CDR2 from the germline V gene are MDHEN and SYDVKM. This CDR3 comprises 11 residues. CDR3 bases: TGTGCCAGCAGTTTGGGTCAGCCCCAGCATTTT. This translates into CASSLGQPQHF.

This clone has just a few counts. The V and J genes are TRBV19 and TRBJ2-7; no definite D call. The CDR3 loop spans 14 amino acids. Germline lookup yields CDR1 LNHDA and CDR2 SQIVND (reference sequence). V lost 3 bases, J lost 2 bases, and 11 bases lay in between. In DNA form, the CDR3 reads TGTGCCAGTAGTATGCTTCTGAGTACCTACGAGCAGTACTTC. Encoded protein: CASSMLLSTYEQYF.

This chain connects TRBV5-1 to TRBJ1-3, with D maybe TRBD1 (5 bases). Germline CDR1 and CDR2: SGHRS and YFSETQ. The V gene lost 4 bases and the J gene lost 0 bases, with 11 bases spanning the gap. The CDR3 is 15 residues long. The CDR3 DNA follows: TGCGCCAGCAGCCACGGGACCTACTCTGGAAACACCATATATTTT. Protein sequence: CASSHGTYSGNTIYF.

The DNA for the CDR3 is TGCGCCAGCTCACAGGGGGCAGGGATGAACACTGAAGCTTTCTTT. This translates into CASSQGAGMNTEAFF. The genes are TRBV4-1 and TRBJ1-1, with 9 bases fitting TRBD1. This CDR3 is 15 amino acids long. Per germline, CDR1 MGHRA and CDR2 YSYEKL. V trimming: 8 bases; J trimming: 0 bases; junction bases outside the gene matches: 7.

V and J are TRBV5-5 and TRBJ1-4; TRBD1 is a possible D gene (5 bases). The V end lost 0 bases, the J end lost 7 bases, and 7 bases lay between the germline ends. This CDR3 is 13 amino acids long. CDR1 is SGHKS, CDR2 YYEKEE, per germline (reference sequence). CDR3 amino acids: CASSLVQGEKLFF. The DNA of the CDR3 is TGTGCCAGCAGCTTGGTCCAGGGTGAAAAACTGTTTTTT. Full variable domain (remainder filled in from reference TRBV5-5 and TRBJ1-4): DAGVTQSPTHLIKTRGQQVTLRCSPISGHKSVSWYQQVLGQGPQFIFQYYEKEERGRGNFPDRFSARQFPNYSSELNVNALLLGDSALYLCASSLVQGEKLFFGSGTQLSVL.

The genes are TRBV7-2 and TRBJ2-3; D might be TRBD1 (5 bases). The germline V gene encodes CDR1 SGHTA and CDR2 FQGNSA. Trimming took off 4 bases at V and 6 bases at J, with 11 bases between the two ends. This CDR3 region has 13 residues. Written as DNA, the CDR3 is TGTGCCAGCAGCTCTCCGACAGCCGATACGCAGTATTTT. It specifies CASSSPTADTQYF.

Of note for this clone: Its ends do not fully match the called genes, so a read error is possible. The chain carries TRBV11-3 and TRBJ1-1, with unresolved D. This CDR3 has 13 amino acids. Germline V CDR1 and CDR2: SGHNT, YENEEA. CDR3 residues: CASSLGGNAEAFF. CDR3 in DNA: TGTGCCAGCAGCTTAGGAGGGAACGCTGAAGCTTTCTTT.